The present entry profiles one T cell receptor beta chain with its context. The antigen remains unidentified. The V end lost 4 bases, the J end lost 4 bases, and 9 bases lay between the germline ends. Germline V gives CDR1 SGHRS, CDR2 YFSETQ. The CDR3 is made up of 12 amino acids. Time point given: week 11, during vaccination. Doses of 300 ug of mutant IDH1 20-mer peptide were given with topical imiquimod. The sample is drawn from a study of a mutant IDH1 vaccine in newly diagnosed glioma. On the study more broadly: During weeks 1, 3, 5, 7, 11, 15, 19 and 23, patients received eight vaccinations.

Assay: immunoSEQ multiplex PCR; the TCRdb copy retains only in-frame clones and omits some. The profile shows about 39,000 clones, under 90% of them singletons. The sample here was peripheral blood mononuclear cells (PBMCs), taken from a glioma patient whose treatment included an IDH1 peptide vaccine. This TCR derives from a woman aged 25 to 39 with glioma. Some clones in this sample may be carry-over from other donors' samples. The chain uses TRBV5-1 and TRBJ2-7; D remains ambiguous. DNA of the CDR3: TGCGCCAGCAGCCGAAACTCATACGAGCAGTACTTC. Translated, it gives CASSRNSYEQYF.